This T cell receptor beta chain emerged from a study of cytotoxic CD8 clonotypes in ibrutinib-treated CLL. Study results and limitations: Public clonotypes occurred uncommonly; on treatment, they contracted or remained stable. At progression, clonality fell back toward baseline after rising at ibrutinib response.

In the case of this clone: Its antigen is unknown.

Generated by immunoSEQ multiplex PCR, the TCRdb table keeps only in-frame clones and is missing some. The sample lists about 23,000 clones, about 75% seen once, with 25% to 30% in the top ten. The sequencing used PBMCs, collected after 24 months of ibrutinib treatment. This receptor was obtained from a human donor with chronic lymphocytic leukemia.

The DNA of the CDR3 is TGCGCCAGCAGCTTGCTCCAGGGGAACACTGAAGCTTTCTTT. Encoded protein: CASSLLQGNTEAFF. The rearrangement joins TRBV5-1 to TRBJ1-1, with TRBD1 as a possible D gene (5 bases). Germline CDR1 and CDR2: SGHRS and YFSETQ. Trimming shortened V by 1 base and J by 1 base, and 8 bases separated the two germline ends. The CDR3 extends over 14 amino acids.